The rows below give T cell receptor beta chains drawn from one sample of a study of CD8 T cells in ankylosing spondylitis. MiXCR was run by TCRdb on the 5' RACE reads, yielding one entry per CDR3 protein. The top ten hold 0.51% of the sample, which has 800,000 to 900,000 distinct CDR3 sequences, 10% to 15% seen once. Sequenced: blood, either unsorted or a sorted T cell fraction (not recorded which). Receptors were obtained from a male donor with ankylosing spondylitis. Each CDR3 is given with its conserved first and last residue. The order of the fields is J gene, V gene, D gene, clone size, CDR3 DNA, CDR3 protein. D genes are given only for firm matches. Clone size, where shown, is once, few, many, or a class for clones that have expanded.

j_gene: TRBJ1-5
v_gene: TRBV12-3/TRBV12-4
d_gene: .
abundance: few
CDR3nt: TGTGCCAGCAGTACCCGACAGACTGATCAGCCCCAGCATTTT
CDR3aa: CASSTRQTDQPQHF

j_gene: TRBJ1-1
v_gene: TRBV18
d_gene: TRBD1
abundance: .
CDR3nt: TGTGCCAGCTCACCGCCGGGACAGCCGAACACTGAAGCTTTCTTT
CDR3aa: CASSPPGQPNTEAFF

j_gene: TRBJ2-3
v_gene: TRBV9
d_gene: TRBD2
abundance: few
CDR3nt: TGTGCCAGCAGCTCCCGGGGGGTTACAGATACGCAGTATTTT
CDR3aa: CASSSRGVTDTQYF

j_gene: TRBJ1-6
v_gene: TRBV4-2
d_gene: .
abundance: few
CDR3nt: TGTGCCAGCAGCCAAGATGCAGGGACGGGTTCACCCCTCCACTTT
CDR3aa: CASSQDAGTGSPLHF

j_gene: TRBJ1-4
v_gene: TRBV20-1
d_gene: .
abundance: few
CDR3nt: TGCAGTGCTAGAGATCGAGTTGCGGGACAAGAAAAACTGTTTTTT
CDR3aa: CSARDRVAGQEKLFF

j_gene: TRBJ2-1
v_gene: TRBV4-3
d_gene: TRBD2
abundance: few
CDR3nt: TGCGCCAGCAGCCAAGATAGGGAGCGGGAGGGGTTCTTC
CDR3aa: CASSQDREREGFF

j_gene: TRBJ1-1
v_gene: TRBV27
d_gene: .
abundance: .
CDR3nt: TGTGCCAGCAGTCGCTACCCTCACCACAGTAGGGTGAACACTGAAGCTTTCTTT
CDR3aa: CASSRYPHHSRVNTEAFF

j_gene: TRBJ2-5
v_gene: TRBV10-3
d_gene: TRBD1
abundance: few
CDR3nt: TGTGCCATCAGTAGCCGGGACAGCCCTCAAGAGACCCAGTACTTC
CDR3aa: CAISSRDSPQETQYF

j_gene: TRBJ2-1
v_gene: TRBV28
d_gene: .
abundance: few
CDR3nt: TGTGCCAGCAGGTTTAACCGTGTGCAGTTCTTC
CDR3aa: CASRFNRVQFF

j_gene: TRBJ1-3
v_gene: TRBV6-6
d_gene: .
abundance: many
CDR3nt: TGTGCCAGCAGTCATACCGAAAACACCATATATTTT
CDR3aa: CASSHTENTIYF

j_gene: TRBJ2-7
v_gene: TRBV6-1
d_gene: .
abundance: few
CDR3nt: TGTGCCAGCACCCCACGGGATAGGGGTGGCGACGAGCAGTACTTC
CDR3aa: CASTPRDRGGDEQYF

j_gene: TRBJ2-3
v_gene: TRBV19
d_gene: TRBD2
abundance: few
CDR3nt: TGTGCCAGTAGTATCCTGTCTAGCGGGAGAACAGATACGCAGTATTTT
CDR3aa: CASSILSSGRTDTQYF

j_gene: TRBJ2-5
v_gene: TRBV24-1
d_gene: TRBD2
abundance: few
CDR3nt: TGTGCCACCAGTGATCGGGGACTAGACCAAGAGACCCAGTACTTC
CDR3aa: CATSDRGLDQETQYF

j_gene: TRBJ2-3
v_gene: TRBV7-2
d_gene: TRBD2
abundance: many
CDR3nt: TGTGCCAGCAGCTTGAGGACTAGCGGTACAGATACGCAGTATTTT
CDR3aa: CASSLRTSGTDTQYF

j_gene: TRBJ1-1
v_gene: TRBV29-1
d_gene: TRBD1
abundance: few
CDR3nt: TGCAGCGTTCCTATCGACAGGGTCTCAGGAACGGCTTTCTTT
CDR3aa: CSVPIDRVSGTAFF

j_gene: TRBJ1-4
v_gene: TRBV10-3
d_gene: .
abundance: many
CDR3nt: TGTGCCATCAGTGAGCAGAGAGCTAATGAAAAACTGTTTTTT
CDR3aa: CAISEQRANEKLFF

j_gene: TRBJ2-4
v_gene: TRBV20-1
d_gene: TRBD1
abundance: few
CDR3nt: TGCAGTGCTAGGGGACAGGGCACTGAAAACATTCAGTACTTC
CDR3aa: CSARGQGTENIQYF

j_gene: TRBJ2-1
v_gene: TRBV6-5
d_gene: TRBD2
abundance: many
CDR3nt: TGTGCCAGCAGTTTTCCCGGACTAGCTCGAGAGCAGTTCTTC
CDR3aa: CASSFPGLAREQFF

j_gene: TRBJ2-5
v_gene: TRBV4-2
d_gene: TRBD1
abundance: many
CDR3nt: TGTGCCAGCAGGACAGGGGGCGCAGAGACCCAGTACTTC
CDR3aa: CASRTGGAETQYF

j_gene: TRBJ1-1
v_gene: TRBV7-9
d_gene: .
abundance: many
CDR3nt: TGTGCCAGCAGCCCTGGTTCGGGCTTGAACACTGAAGCTTTCTTT
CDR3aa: CASSPGSGLNTEAFF

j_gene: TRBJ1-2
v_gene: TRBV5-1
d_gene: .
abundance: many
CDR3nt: TGCGCCAGCAGCTTGGAAGGGGGAACGAGTGGCTACACCTTC
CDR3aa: CASSLEGGTSGYTF

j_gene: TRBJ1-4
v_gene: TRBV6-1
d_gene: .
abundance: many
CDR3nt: TGTGCTTCAGCAGATGAACCCAGGGCCGGTAGTAGTGAAAAACTGTTTTTT
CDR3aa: CASADEPRAGSSEKLFF

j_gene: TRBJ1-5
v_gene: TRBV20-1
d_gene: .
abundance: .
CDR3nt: TGCAGTGCTGTCCTGGGCAATCAGCCCCAGCATTTT
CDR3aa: CSAVLGNQPQHF

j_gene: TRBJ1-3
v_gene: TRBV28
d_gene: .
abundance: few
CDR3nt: TGTGCCAGCCAACCTCCCGGCAGGTTCCACACCATATATTTT
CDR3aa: CASQPPGRFHTIYF

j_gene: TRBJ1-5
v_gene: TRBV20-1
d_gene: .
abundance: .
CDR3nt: TGCAGTGCTACCCCGTTTCCGAGCAATCAGCCCCAGCATTTT
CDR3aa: CSATPFPSNQPQHF

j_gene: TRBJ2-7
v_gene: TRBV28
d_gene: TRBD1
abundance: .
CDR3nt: TGTGCCAGCAGCACCACAGGGGGCATGGGGGACTACGAGCAGTACTTC
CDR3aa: CASSTTGGMGDYEQYF

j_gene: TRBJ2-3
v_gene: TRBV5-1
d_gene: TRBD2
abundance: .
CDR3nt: TGCGCCAGCAGCTGGGGGGGTCGGTCTCCGGATACGCAGTATTTT
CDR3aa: CASSWGGRSPDTQYF

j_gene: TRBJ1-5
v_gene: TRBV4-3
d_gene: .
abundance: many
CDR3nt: TGCGCCAGCAGCCAAGATATAAGAACAGCTCTCAATCAGCCCCAGCATTTT
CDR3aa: CASSQDIRTALNQPQHF

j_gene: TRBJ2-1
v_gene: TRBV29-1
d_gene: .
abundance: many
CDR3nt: TGCAGCGTTGGGCGAGAAAGGGGGTACAATGAGCAGTTCTTC
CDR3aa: CSVGRERGYNEQFF

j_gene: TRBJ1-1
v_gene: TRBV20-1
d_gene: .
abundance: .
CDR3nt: TGCAGTGCTAGAGCACAGCCTTACACTGAAGCTTTCTTT
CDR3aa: CSARAQPYTEAFF

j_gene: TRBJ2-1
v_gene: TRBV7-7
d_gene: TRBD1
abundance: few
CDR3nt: TGTGCTAGCAGCTTAGAGGGACAGGGCGGTAGGCAGTTCTTC
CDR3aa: CASSLEGQGGRQFF

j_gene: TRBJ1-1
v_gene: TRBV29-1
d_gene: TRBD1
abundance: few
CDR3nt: TGCAGCGTAGAAACAGGGGTGGGCACTGAAGCTTTCTTT
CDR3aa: CSVETGVGTEAFF

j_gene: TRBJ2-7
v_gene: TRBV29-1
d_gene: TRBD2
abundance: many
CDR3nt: TGCAGCGTCTATGGGCCGGCGGGAGGACTCTACGAGCAGTACTTC
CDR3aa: CSVYGPAGGLYEQYF

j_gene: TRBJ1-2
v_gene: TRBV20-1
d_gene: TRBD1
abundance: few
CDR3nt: TGCAGTGCCCGACAGGGCGAAGGCTATGGCTACACCTTC
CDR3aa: CSARQGEGYGYTF

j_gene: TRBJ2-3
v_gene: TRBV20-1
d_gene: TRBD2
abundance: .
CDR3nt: TGCAGTGCTAGACGGCTAGCGGGGCCGGCCCCTCCGTATTTT
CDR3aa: CSARRLAGPAPPYF

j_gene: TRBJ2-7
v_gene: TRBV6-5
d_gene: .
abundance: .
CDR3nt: TGTGCCAGCAGGTCTCAGAGCGGATACGAGCAGTACTTC
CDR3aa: CASRSQSGYEQYF

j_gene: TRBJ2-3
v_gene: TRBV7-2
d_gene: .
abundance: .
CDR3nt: TGTGCCAGCAGCTTAAGACTAATCTCAGATACGCAGTATTTT
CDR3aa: CASSLRLISDTQYF

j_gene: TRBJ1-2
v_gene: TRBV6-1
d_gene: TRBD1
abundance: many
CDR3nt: TGTGCCAGCAGTAAGGACAGGGCTCCCTATGGCTACACCTTC
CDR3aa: CASSKDRAPYGYTF

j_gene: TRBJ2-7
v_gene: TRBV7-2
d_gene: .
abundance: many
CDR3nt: TGTGCCAGCAGCTTTAGGAGGGGGGGGCTAACTTTCTACGAGCAGTACTTC
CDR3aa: CASSFRRGGLTFYEQYF

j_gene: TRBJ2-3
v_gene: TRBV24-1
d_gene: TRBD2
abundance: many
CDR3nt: TGTGCCACCAGTGATCCGGGGACTAGCGGGAGTAGAGATACGCAGTATTTT
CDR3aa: CATSDPGTSGSRDTQYF

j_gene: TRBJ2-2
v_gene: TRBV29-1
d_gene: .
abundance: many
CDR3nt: TGCAGCGCCGGACAGTACAACACCGGGGAGCTGTTTTTT
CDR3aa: CSAGQYNTGELFF